This TCR beta chain was recorded in a study of T cells after yellow fever vaccination. Findings of the study overall: Boosting was followed by the reappearance of most primary-vaccination clones (about 97% CD4, 85% to 90% CD8). One caveat is that FACS-sorted repertoires could contain abundant clonotypes contaminating from the bulk population.

TCRdb analysed the 5' RACE reads with MiXCR anew, one entry per CDR3 protein. The sample contains around 500,000 distinct CDR3 sequences, 20% to 25% of which appear only once. In the case of this clonotype: Its antigen is currently unknown.

The sample consisted of PBMCs, taken roughly 20 days after the first yellow fever vaccination. This sequence was found in a man between 18 and 35 years old who received the YFV17D yellow fever vaccine.

CDR3 DNA: TGTGCCAGCAGCGTATACTTCGGAGGGTTTGGAGATACGCAGTATTTT. This translates into CASSVYFGGFGDTQYF. This rearrangement joins TRBV9 to TRBJ2-3, with a possible D match to TRBD2 (6 bases). Per germline, CDR1 SGDLS and CDR2 YYNGEE. The CDR3 is made up of 16 amino acids. V was cut by 1 base and J by 5 bases, with 17 bases left in between.